What follows are 18 T cell receptor beta chains derived from one specimen sequenced in a study of identical twins. TCRdb analysed the 5' RACE reads with MiXCR anew, one entry per CDR3 protein. The sample has around 250,000 distinct CDR3 sequences, 5.5% to 7% seen once. These data also featured in a second study, about yellow fever vaccine responses in identical twins.

Sequenced: memory (CD45RO+) T cells sorted from blood. These receptors all stem from a woman younger than 35 in good health.

This clonotype was recorded at least ten times. This chain uses TRBV16 with TRBJ2-7; D is undetermined. Trimming removed 2 bases at V and 6 bases at J, with 8 bases between. Germline V gene data show CDR1 as KGHSY and CDR2 as FQNENV. The length of the CDR3 is 12 residues. CDR3 protein: CASSQHFGEQYF. The CDR3 region has the DNA TGTGCCAGCAGCCAACATTTCGGCGAGCAGTACTTC.

The sample holds many counts of this clonotype. The chain couples TRBV20-1 to TRBJ2-1; 8 bases are shared with TRBD2. Germline loops: CDR1 DFQATT, CDR2 SNEGSKA (reference sequence). The V segment lost 6 bases and the J segment 5 bases; nucleotides outside the gene matches: 12. The CDR3 consists of 15 residues. The CDR3 sequence: CSAPRGASGHNEQFF. CDR3 bases: TGCAGTGCCCCGAGAGGGGCTAGCGGGCACAATGAGCAGTTCTTC.

This clonotype was counted a few times. The rearrangement uses TRBV24-1 and TRBJ2-7; TRBD2 matches at 11 bases. CDR3 length equals 14 residues. V shed 8 bases and J 0 bases; nucleotides not matched to a gene: 2. Germline V gene data show CDR1 as KGHDR and CDR2 as SFDVKD. CDR3: CATTSGGTSYEQYF. CDR3 nucleotides: TGTGCCACCACTAGCGGGGGGACCTCCTACGAGCAGTACTTC.

This chain joins TRBV11-2 and TRBJ2-1; 7 nucleotides match TRBD1. CDR1 is SGHAT and CDR2 is FQNNGV in the germline V gene. This CDR3 region has 15 residues. The ends lost 5 bases at V and 8 bases at J; junction bases unmatched: 12. The CDR3 is CASSLGGLPVHEQFF. The CDR3, as DNA: TGTGCCAGCAGCCTAGGGGGCCTTCCGGTCCATGAGCAGTTCTTC. The complete variable domain, with remaining parts taken from reference TRBV11-2 and TRBJ2-1, reads EAGVAQSPRYKIIEKRQSVAFWCNPISGHATLYWYQQILGQGPKLLIQFQNNGVVDDSQLPKDRFSAERLKGVDSTLKIQPAKLEDSAVYLCASSLGGLPVHEQFFGPGTRLTVL.

This clonotype appeared a few times. The chain couples TRBV5-5 to TRBJ2-5, with 7 nucleotides matching TRBD1. This CDR3 comprises 13 residues. Germline V gives CDR1 SGHKS, CDR2 YYEKEE (reference sequence). The V and J ends lost 4 bases and 0 bases, in that order; junction bases with no gene match: 0. The CDR3 region is CASSGTDQETQYF. Written as DNA, the CDR3 is TGTGCCAGCAGCGGGACAGACCAAGAGACCCAGTACTTC.

This clonotype was observed at least ten times. J is TRBJ1-3 and V is TRBV10-3; D gene uncertain. This CDR3 has 15 residues. V dropped 4 bases and J dropped 0 bases, with 10 bases sitting between them. Germline V gene data show CDR1 as ENHRY and CDR2 as SYGVKD. CDR3 loop: CAISADPRSGNTIYF. In DNA, the CDR3 is TGTGCCATCAGTGCAGACCCCCGCTCTGGAAACACCATATATTTT.

The rearrangement uses TRBV28 and TRBJ2-5, with a possible D match to TRBD2 (5 bases). Looked up from germline, CDR1 is MDHEN and CDR2 is SYDVKM. Trimming took off 2 bases at V and 2 bases at J, with 12 bases between the two ends. This CDR3 spans 15 amino acids. Here the CDR3 reads CASSLRVSVQETQYF. The CDR3 DNA reads as TGTGCCAGCAGTTTACGCGTTAGCGTACAAGAGACCCAGTACTTC.

This clonotype was seen more than once but under ten times. The rearrangement uses TRBV9 and TRBJ1-3, with 7 bases identical to TRBD1. From germline, CDR1 is SGDLS and CDR2 YYNGEE. Trimming at V came to 5 bases and at J to 1 base, leaving 3 bases not matched to a gene. This CDR3 region has 14 residues. Here the CDR3 reads CASSGTDSGNTIYF. The CDR3 nucleotides are TGTGCCAGCAGTGGGACAGATTCTGGAAACACCATATATTTT.

The chain recombines TRBV3-1 with TRBJ2-3, with D possibly matching TRBD1 (5 bases). Trimming took 2 bases from V and 6 from J, leaving 15 bases between them. The CDR3 has 15 residues. Germline V CDR1 and CDR2: LGHDT, YNNKEL (reference sequence). The CDR3 nucleotides read TGTGCCAGCAGCCAACCCAGGGTGGGTGGTGATACGCAGTATTTT. Translating gives CASSQPRVGGDTQYF.

V is TRBV12-3 or TRBV12-4 and J is TRBJ1-2; D possibly corresponds to TRBD1 (5 bases). The CDR3 extends over 13 amino acids. The V end was cut by 7 bases, the J end by 8 bases, with 17 bases between. The CDR3 sequence: CASKLDSLGGYTF. CDR3 bases: TGTGCCAGCAAATTAGACAGCCTGGGGGGCTACACCTTC.

This clonotype has more than one count but fewer than ten. This chain connects TRBV11-2 to TRBJ2-1; 9 bases match TRBD2. Germline assignment: CDR1 SGHAT and CDR2 FQNNGV. J was trimmed by 8 bases and V by 3 bases; bases with no gene match: 8. The CDR3 loop spans 15 amino acids. The CDR3 nucleotides are TGTGCCAGCAGCTTTGTTGGCGGGAGGGGGGATGAGCAGTTCTTC. Translated, it gives CASSFVGGRGDEQFF.

Many counts were recorded for this clonotype. V and J are TRBV14 and TRBJ2-7; possible D gene TRBD1, 5 bases. Trimming took 8 bases from V and 2 from J, leaving 10 bases between them. Germline CDR1 SGHDN, CDR2 FVKESK. The length of the CDR3 is 12 residues. The CDR3 DNA is TGTGCCAGCGGGGCAAACCCCTACGAGCAGTACTTC. Translation gives CASGANPYEQYF.

This clonotype showed up just a few times. This chain connects TRBV3-1 to TRBJ2-3, with 8 bases identical to TRBD2. CDR1 LGHDT and CDR2 YNNKEL come from the germline V gene (reference sequence). Trimming took 4 bases from V and 2 from J; bases not matched to a gene: 5. CDR3 length: 15 residues. The CDR3 here is CASSPRGVVTDTQYF. The DNA for the CDR3 is TGTGCCAGCAGCCCGCGGGGGGTGGTCACAGATACGCAGTATTTT.

Only a few counts were recorded for this clonotype. The chain combines TRBV20-1 with TRBJ1-1; no definite D call. The CDR3 is 12 amino acids. Trimming took 6 bases from V and 1 from J, leaving 9 bases between them. Germline lookup yields CDR1 DFQATT and CDR2 SNEGSKA (reference sequence). In nucleotides, the CDR3 is TGCAGTGCCCCGGTTGGGAACACTGAAGCTTTCTTT. It yields the protein CSAPVGNTEAFF.

The V and J genes are TRBV6-4 and TRBJ2-6; 10 bases line up with TRBD2. V shed 5 bases and J 0 bases; nucleotides not matched to a gene: 10. This CDR3 has 19 residues. The germline CDR1 and CDR2 sequences are MRHNA and SNTAGT. CDR3 coding DNA: TGTGCCAGCAGTAACTGGTCTAGCGGGAGACTCTCTGGGGCCAACGTCCTGACTTTC. It is translated as CASSNWSSGRLSGANVLTF.

This clonotype was seen a few times. The chain employs TRBV7-3 and TRBJ1-2; TRBD1 matches at 7 bases. There are 13 residues in the CDR3. The junction had 5 bases not matched to a gene; V was cut back by 2 bases and J by 8 bases. Germline V gene data show CDR1 as SGHTA and CDR2 as FQGTGA. In DNA, the CDR3 is TGTGCCAGCAGCTTAGCCACAGGGGTGGGCTACACCTTC. Encoded protein: CASSLATGVGYTF.

This clonotype was counted at least ten times. V and J are TRBV20-1 and TRBJ2-7; D is perhaps TRBD2 (6 bases). V lost 5 bases, J lost 3 bases, and 11 bases lay in between. This CDR3 is built from 12 residues. Germline-derived CDR1 and CDR2 are DFQATT and SNEGSKA (reference sequence). The CDR3 sequence is CSAGGTVYEQYF. In DNA, the CDR3 is TGCAGTGCTGGGGGGACTGTCTACGAGCAGTACTTC.

This clonotype came up many times. The CDR3 DNA reads TGTGCCAGCAGACGACAGGAAAACTCCTACGAGCAGTACTTC. Its protein is CASRRQENSYEQYF. The chain has TRBV2 and TRBJ2-7; the D gene is possibly TRBD1 (6 bases). CDR1 and CDR2 (germline): SNHLY, FYNNEI. This CDR3 contains 14 residues. Trimming stripped 6 bases from V and 0 bases from J, with 12 bases between.